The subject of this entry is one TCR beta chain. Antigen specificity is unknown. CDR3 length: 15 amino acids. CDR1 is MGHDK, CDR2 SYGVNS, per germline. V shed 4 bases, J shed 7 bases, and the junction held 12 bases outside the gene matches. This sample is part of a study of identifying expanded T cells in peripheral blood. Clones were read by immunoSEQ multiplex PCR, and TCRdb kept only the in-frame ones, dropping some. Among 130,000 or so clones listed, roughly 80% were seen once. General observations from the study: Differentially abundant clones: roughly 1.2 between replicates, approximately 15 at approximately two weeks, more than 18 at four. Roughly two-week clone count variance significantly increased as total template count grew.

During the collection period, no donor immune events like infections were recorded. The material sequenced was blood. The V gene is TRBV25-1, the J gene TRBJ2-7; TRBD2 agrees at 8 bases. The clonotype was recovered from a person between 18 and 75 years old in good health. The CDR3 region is CASSATSGESGEQYF. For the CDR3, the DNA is TGTGCCAGCAGTGCTACTAGCGGCGAGAGTGGGGAGCAGTACTTC.